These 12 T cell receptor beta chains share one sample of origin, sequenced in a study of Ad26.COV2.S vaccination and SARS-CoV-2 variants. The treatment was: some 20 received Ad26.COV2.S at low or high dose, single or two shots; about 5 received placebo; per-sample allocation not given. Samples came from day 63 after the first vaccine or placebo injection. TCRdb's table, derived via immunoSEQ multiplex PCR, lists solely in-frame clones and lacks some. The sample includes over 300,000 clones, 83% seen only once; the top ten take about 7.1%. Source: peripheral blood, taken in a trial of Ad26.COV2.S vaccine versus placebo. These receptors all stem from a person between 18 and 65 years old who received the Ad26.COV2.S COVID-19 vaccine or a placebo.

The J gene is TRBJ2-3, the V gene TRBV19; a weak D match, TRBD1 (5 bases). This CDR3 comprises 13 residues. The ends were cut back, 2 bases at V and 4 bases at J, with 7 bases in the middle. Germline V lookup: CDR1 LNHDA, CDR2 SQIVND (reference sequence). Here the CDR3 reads CASSISGSDTQYF. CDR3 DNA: TGTGCCAGTAGTATATCAGGGTCAGATACGCAGTATTTT. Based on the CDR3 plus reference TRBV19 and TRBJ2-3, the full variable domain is DGGITQSPKYLFRKEGQNVTLSCEQNLNHDAMYWYRQDPGQGLRLIYYSQIVNDFQKGDIAEGYSVSREKKESFPLTVTSAQKNPTAFYLCASSISGSDTQYFGPGTRLTVL.

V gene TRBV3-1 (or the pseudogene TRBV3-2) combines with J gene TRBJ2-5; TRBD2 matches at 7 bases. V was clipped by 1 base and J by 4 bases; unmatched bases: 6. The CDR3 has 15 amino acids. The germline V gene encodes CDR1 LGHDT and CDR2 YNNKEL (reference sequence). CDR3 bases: TGTGCCAGCAGCCAAGTGTGGGAGGGGAGAGAGACCCAGTACTTC. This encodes CASSQVWEGRETQYF.

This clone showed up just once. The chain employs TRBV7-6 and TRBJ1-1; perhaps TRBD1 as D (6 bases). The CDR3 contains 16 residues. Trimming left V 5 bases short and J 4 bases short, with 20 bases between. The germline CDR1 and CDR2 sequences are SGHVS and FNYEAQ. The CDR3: CASSHLTGSAITEAFF. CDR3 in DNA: TGTGCCAGCAGCCACCTTACAGGGTCAGCGATCACTGAAGCTTTCTTT.

The chain's CDR3 is CASSWSGANVLTF. DNA for the CDR3: TGTGCCAGCAGTTGGTCTGGGGCCAACGTCCTGACTTTC. The V gene is TRBV3-1 (or the pseudogene TRBV3-2), the J gene TRBJ2-6; D is unresolved. The CDR3 has 13 residues. V lost 6 bases and J lost 1, with 4 bases in between. Germline V lookup: CDR1 LGHDT, CDR2 YNNKEL (reference sequence).

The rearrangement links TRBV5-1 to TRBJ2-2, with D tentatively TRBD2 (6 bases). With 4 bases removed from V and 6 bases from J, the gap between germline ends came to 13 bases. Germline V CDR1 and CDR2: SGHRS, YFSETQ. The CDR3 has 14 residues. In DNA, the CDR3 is TGCGCCAGCAGCCGATCGGGGGAACCCGGGGAGCTGTTTTTT. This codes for CASSRSGEPGELFF.

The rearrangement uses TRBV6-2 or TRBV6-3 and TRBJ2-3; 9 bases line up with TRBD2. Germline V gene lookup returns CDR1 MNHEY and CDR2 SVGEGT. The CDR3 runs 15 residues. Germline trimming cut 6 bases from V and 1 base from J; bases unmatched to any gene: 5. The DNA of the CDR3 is TGTGCCAGCAGCTGGGGACTAGCAGGCACAGATACGCAGTATTTT. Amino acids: CASSWGLAGTDTQYF.

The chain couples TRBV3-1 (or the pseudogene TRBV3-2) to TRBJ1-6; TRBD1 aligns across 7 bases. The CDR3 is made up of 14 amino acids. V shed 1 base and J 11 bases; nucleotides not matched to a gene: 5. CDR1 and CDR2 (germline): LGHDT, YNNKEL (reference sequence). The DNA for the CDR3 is TGTGCCAGCAGCCAAGTTGTGACAGGGACACCCCTCCACTTT. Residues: CASSQVVTGTPLHF.

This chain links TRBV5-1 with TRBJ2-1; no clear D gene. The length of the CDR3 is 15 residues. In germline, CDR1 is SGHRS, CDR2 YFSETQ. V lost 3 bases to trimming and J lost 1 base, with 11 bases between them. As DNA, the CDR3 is TGCGCCAGCAGCTCCTCAACCGTATCCTACAATGAGCAGTTCTTC. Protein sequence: CASSSSTVSYNEQFF.

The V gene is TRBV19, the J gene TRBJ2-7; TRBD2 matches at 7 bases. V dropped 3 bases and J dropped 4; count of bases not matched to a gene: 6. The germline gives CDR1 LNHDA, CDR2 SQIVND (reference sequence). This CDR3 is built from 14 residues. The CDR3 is CASSMAGAAYEQYF. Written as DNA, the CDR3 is TGTGCCAGTAGTATGGCGGGAGCGGCATACGAGCAGTACTTC.

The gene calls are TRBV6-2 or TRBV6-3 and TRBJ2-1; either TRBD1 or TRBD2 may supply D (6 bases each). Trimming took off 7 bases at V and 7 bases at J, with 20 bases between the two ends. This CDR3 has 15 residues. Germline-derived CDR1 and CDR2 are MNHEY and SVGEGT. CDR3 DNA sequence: TGTGCCAGCATCCCCTTGGCCAGAGGGGGGAATGAGCAGTTCTTC. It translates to CASIPLARGGNEQFF.

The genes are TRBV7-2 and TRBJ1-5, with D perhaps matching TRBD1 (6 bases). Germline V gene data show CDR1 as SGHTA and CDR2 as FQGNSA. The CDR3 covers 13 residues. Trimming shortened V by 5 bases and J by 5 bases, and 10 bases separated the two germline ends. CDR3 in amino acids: CASSRNRDQPQHF. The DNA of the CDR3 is TGTGCCAGCAGCCGCAACAGGGATCAGCCCCAGCATTTT.

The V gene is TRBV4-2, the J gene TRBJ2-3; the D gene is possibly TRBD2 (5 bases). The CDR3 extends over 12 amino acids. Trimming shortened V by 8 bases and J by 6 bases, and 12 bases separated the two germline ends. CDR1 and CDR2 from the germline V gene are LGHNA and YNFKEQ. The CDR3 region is CASRGGGDTQYF. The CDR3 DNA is TGTGCCAGCCGTGGTGGAGGCGATACGCAGTATTTT.